This TCR beta chain emerged from a study of blood T cell repertoires in COVID-19. Overall study context: COVID-19 samples from acute and convalescent phases originated in the United States, Italy and Spain.

Original processing notes: Nucleated cell counts were estimated from reference gene primer amplification. Libraries were prepared by immunoSEQ multiplex PCR; TCRdb keeps only in-frame clonotypes and omits some of them. V and J calls and clone size are copied from that table; D and trimming were computed from the DNA. The data contain 150,000 to 200,000 clones, approximately 90% of them singletons. The CDR3 totals 15 residues. The ends lost 2 bases at V and 6 bases at J; junction bases unmatched: 6. CDR1 and CDR2 from the germline V gene are KGHDR and SFDVKD. V gene TRBV24-1 combines with J gene TRBJ2-1, with 7 bases identical to TRBD1. The receptor comes from a man in his 60s with active or convalescent COVID-19. Source material: peripheral blood. Here the CDR3 DNA reads TGTGCCACCAGTGATTCTGGACAGGATACCAATGAGCAGTTCTTC. Translating gives CATSDSGQDTNEQFF.